Only a few counts were recorded for the clone carrying this T cell receptor (beta chain). Methods used by the authors: Amplified reference gene primers provided the basis for estimating nucleated cell counts. Assay used: immunoSEQ multiplex PCR; TCRdb lists only in-frame clones, some missing. The DNA was the basis for D and trimming; V, J and clone size are from that table. The sample shows under 150,000 clones, 81% of them seen only once. These data are taken from a study of blood T cell repertoires in COVID-19. Study in general: Sites in the United States, Italy and Spain provided acute and convalescent COVID-19 samples.

V was cut by 10 bases and J by 1 base, with 13 bases left in between. The V gene's germline CDR1 is LNHDA and CDR2 SQIVND (reference sequence). CDR3 length equals 13 residues. The sample consisted of peripheral blood. The J gene is TRBJ1-1, the V gene TRBV19; a weak D match, TRBD1 (5 bases). This receptor was taken from a human donor with acute or convalescent COVID-19. The donor label of this sample is uncertain. The CDR3 protein is CATSGGGNTEAFF. CDR3 nucleotide sequence: TGTGCCACCTCCGGCGGGGGGAACACTGAAGCTTTCTTT.